Presented here are 13 T cell receptor beta chains from one specimen sequenced in a study of monozygotic twins with inflammatory bowel disease. From its re-call of the 5' RACE reads, TCRdb lists each CDR3 protein once, without DNA. Its listing shows approximately 420,000 distinct CDR3 sequences. Sequenced sample: blood. The receptors here all came from a human donor with ulcerative colitis or Crohn's disease, or a healthy co-twin of an affected twin (not recorded which).

The chain joins TRBV6-1 to TRBJ1-2; absent DNA, TCRdb's TRBD1 call cannot be checked. CDR1 MNHNS and CDR2 SASEGT come from the germline V gene. The CDR3 totals 14 residues. CDR3: CASSHGTEGYGYTF.

The chain links TRBV3-1 to TRBJ2-4; TCRdb outputs TRBD2, but without DNA this stays unchecked. This CDR3 comprises 17 residues. Germline CDR1 is LGHDT and CDR2 is YNNKEL (reference sequence). The CDR3 reads CASSQDPTSGFKNIQYF.

The chain uses TRBV13 and TRBJ1-3; no DNA is available, so the TRBD1 call from TCRdb remains unchecked. In germline, CDR1 is PRHDT, CDR2 FYEKMQ (reference sequence). This CDR3 contains 16 residues. CDR3 amino acids: CASSLGQQGRGNTIYF.

The chain couples TRBV20-1 to TRBJ1-5; as DNA is missing, the TRBD1 call by TCRdb cannot be tested. The CDR3 runs to 15 residues. Germline V CDR1 and CDR2: DFQATT, SNEGSKA (reference sequence). The CDR3 sequence is CSARGIQGTNQPQHF.

This chain connects TRBV7-2 to TRBJ1-3. There are 13 residues in the CDR3. Germline values: CDR1 SGHTA, CDR2 FQGNSA. CDR3 loop: CASSTSRVNTIYF.

The chain joins TRBV7-6 to TRBJ2-1; TCRdb reports TRBD1, a call that lacks DNA to check it against. The CDR3 totals 15 residues. Looked up from germline, CDR1 is SGHVS and CDR2 is FNYEAQ. CDR3 amino acids: CASSLVRDRRNEQFF.

The chain couples TRBV5-1 to TRBJ2-7. The CDR3 runs 13 residues. The germline V gene has CDR1 SGHRS and CDR2 YFSETQ. The CDR3 spells CASSLGSVYEQYF.

This chain uses TRBV20-1 with TRBJ2-5. The CDR3 covers 14 residues. In germline, CDR1 is DFQATT, CDR2 SNEGSKA (reference sequence). CDR3 loop: CSARDLTHQETQYF.

The chain joins TRBV7-2 to TRBJ2-2; TCRdb indicates TRBD1, and absent DNA this call remains unverified. The CDR3 is 16 amino acids. Germline lookup yields CDR1 SGHTA and CDR2 FQGNSA. The CDR3 loop reads CASSSTGPLGAGELFF.

V usage is TRBV11-2 and J usage is TRBJ1-1. The CDR3 has 13 amino acids. Germline-derived CDR1 and CDR2 are SGHAT and FQNNGV. CDR3 sequence: CASSLDVLTEAFF.

The rearrangement joins TRBV7-9 to TRBJ2-1; TCRdb gives TRBD1 as the D gene, but with no DNA this cannot be confirmed. Germline V gene sequence: CDR1 SEHNR, CDR2 FQNEAQ (reference sequence). CDR3 size: 14 residues. The chain's CDR3 is CASSLAGGGNEQFF. The variable domain in full, completed from reference TRBV7-9 and TRBJ2-1, reads DTGVSQNPRHKITKRGQNVTFRCDPISEHNRLYWYRQTLGQGPEFLTYFQNEAQLEKSRLLSDRFSAERPKGSFSTLEIQRTEQGDSAMYLCASSLAGGGNEQFFGPGTRLTVL.

This sequence joins TRBV20-1 and TRBJ2-7; with no DNA, the TCRdb D assignment of TRBD1 cannot be verified. Per germline, CDR1 DFQATT and CDR2 SNEGSKA (reference sequence). CDR3 length equals 11 residues. The CDR3 spells CSAEQGFEQYF.

The chain is built from TRBV29-1 and TRBJ1-4. Per the germline V gene, CDR1 is SQVTM and CDR2 is ANQGSEA. CDR3 length: 12 amino acids. Here the CDR3 reads CSVVGPNEKLFF.